This TCR beta chain was observed in a study of tumor-infiltrating lymphocytes in primary liver carcinoma. This CDR3 is built from 12 residues. Germline V gene lookup returns CDR1 SGHNT and CDR2 YENEEA. Study-level results: Overlap in tumor-adjacent and tumor-blood pairs fell below that of tumor region pairs.

Synthesis of TCR beta cDNA was carried out from 500 ng total RNA with a constant-region primer. It was through three nested multiplex PCR rounds of slightly modified ARM-PCR that TCR beta libraries arose. Forward primers for TRBV1-TRBV30 and a C-beta reverse primer served the first two PCR rounds, at roughly 10 cycles each. TCRdb fed the multiplex PCR reads into MiXCR, producing one record per CDR3 protein. The repertoire holds under 130,000 distinct CDR3 sequences, with about four fifths as singletons. Co-extraction of both nucleic acids (RNA and DNA) used roughly 19-33 mg of unsorted bulk tissue. With respect to this clonotype: What it recognizes is unknown. At one end the junction does not follow the germline gene, possibly because of a read error.

The sequence came from a man aged 40-55 years with primary liver carcinoma and hepatitis B virus infection. This rearrangement joins TRBV11-3 to TRBJ2-5; D uncertain. Sequencing used liver tumor tissue from sampling region 3. Subset meaning: tumor region T3, left-lateral pole. CDR3 amino acids: CASSLDTETQYF. DNA of the CDR3: TGTGCCAGCAGTTTAGACACAGAGACCCAGTACTTC.